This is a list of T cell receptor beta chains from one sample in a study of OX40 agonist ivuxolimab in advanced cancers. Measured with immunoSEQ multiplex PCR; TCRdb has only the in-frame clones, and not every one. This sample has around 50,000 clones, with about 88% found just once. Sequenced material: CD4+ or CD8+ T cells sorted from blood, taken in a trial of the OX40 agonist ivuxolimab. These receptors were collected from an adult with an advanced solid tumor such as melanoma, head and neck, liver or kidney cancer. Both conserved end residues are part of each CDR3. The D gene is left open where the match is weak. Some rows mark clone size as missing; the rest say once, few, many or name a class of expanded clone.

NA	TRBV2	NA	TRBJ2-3	CASSDRELDTQYF	TGTGCCAGCAGTGACAGGGAGTTGGATACGCAGTATTTT
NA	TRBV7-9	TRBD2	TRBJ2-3	CASRPPGLAGETSTDTQYF	TGTGCCAGCAGACCGCCGGGACTAGCGGGAGAGACTAGCACAGATACGCAGTATTTT
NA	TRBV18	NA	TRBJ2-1	CASSPLTGRYNEQFF	TGTGCCAGCTCACCGTTAACAGGGAGGTACAATGAGCAGTTCTTC
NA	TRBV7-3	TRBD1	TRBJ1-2	CASLSGGTALPRYGYTF	TGTGCCAGCCTTTCCGGCGGGACAGCTCTACCGAGGTATGGCTACACCTTC
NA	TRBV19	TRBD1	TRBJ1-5	CASSAVTGNQPQHF	TGTGCCAGTAGTGCCGTGACAGGGAATCAGCCCCAGCATTTT
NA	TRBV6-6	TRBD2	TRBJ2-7	CASSYPASGGDEQYF	TGTGCCAGCAGTTACCCCGCTAGCGGCGGTGACGAGCAGTACTTC
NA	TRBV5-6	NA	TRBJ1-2	CASSKDSYGYTF	TGTGCCAGCAGCAAGGACAGCTATGGCTACACCTTC
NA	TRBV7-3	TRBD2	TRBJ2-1	CASSASGASGGEQFF	TGTGCCAGCAGCGCAAGCGGGGCCAGCGGTGGTGAGCAGTTCTTC
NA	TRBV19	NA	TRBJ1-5	CASSIPGNSNQPQHF	TGTGCCAGTAGTATACCCGGTAATAGCAATCAGCCCCAGCATTTT
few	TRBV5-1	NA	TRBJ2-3	CASSPDPGTDTQYF	TGCGCCAGCAGCCCCGACCCAGGCACAGATACGCAGTATTTT
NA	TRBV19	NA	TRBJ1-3	CASSITSSGNTIYF	TGTGCCAGTAGTATAACGTCCTCTGGAAACACCATATATTTT
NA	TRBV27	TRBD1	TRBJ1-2	CASSLRGGGYTF	TGTGCCAGCAGTTTGCGAGGGGGCGGCTACACCTTC
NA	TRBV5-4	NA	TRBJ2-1	CASSLGGLSSYNEQFF	TGTGCCAGCAGCTTGGGGGGGCTAAGCTCCTACAATGAGCAGTTCTTC
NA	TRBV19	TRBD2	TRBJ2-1	CASKASGSYNEQFF	TGTGCCAGTAAGGCTAGCGGGAGCTACAATGAGCAGTTCTTC
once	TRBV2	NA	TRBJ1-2	CASSETTGLSYGYTF	TGTGCCAGCAGTGAAACAACGGGACTTTCCTATGGCTACACCTTC
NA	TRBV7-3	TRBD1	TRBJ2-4	CASSLTGTVNIQYF	TGTGCCAGCAGCTTAACCGGGACAGTAAACATTCAGTACTTC
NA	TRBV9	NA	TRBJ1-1	CASSVGLENTEAFF	TGTGCCAGCAGCGTTGGGCTGGAGAACACTGAAGCTTTCTTT
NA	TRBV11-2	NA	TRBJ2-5	CASSSGGLLQETQYF	TGTGCCAGCAGCTCCGGAGGTCTCCTCCAAGAGACCCAGTACTTC
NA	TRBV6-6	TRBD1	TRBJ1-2	CASSYSEQGAGGYTF	TGTGCCAGCAGTTACTCGGAACAGGGGGCTGGTGGCTACACCTTC
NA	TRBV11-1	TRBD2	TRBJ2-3	CASSPREVRSDTQYF	TGTGCCAGCAGCCCCCGGGAGGTTCGGTCAGATACGCAGTATTTT
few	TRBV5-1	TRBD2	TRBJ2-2	CASSLVVAGGELFF	TGCGCCAGCAGCTTGGTGGTAGCGGGCGGGGAGCTGTTTTTT
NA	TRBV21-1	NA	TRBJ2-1	CASSSEQFF	TGTGCCAGCAGCAGCGAGCAGTTCTTC
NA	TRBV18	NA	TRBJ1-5	CASSPAPGANNQPQHF	TGTGCCAGCTCACCCGCGCCCGGGGCCAACAATCAGCCCCAGCATTTT
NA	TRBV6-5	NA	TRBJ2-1	CASSYGAGINEQFF	TGTGCCAGCAGTTACGGGGCAGGGATTAATGAGCAGTTCTTC
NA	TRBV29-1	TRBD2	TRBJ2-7	CSVSGGRDYEQYF	TGCAGCGTGTCAGGTGGGAGGGACTACGAGCAGTACTTC
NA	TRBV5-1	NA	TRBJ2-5	CASSLAGRSGRYF	TGCGCCAGCAGCTTGGCCGGGCGGTCCGGTCGGTACTTC
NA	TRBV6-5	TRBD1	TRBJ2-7	CASSYNPTGDYEQYF	TGTGCCAGCAGTTACAACCCCACAGGGGACTACGAGCAGTACTTC
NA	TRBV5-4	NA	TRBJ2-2	CASSFPGVATGELFF	TGTGCCAGCAGTTTTCCGGGGGTAGCCACCGGGGAGCTGTTTTTT
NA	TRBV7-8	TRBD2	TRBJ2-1	CASSKEGSGSEQFF	TGTGCCAGCAGCAAAGAGGGTAGCGGGAGTGAGCAGTTCTTC
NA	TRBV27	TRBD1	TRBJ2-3	CASSLRGRGTDTQYF	TGTGCCAGCAGCCTCAGGGGGCGCGGCACAGATACGCAGTATTTT
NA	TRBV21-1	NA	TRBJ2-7	CASSKVSRGFSYEQYF	TGTGCCAGCAGCAAAGTTTCCCGGGGTTTTTCCTACGAGCAGTACTTC